The rows below give T cell receptor beta chains drawn from one sample of a study of blood T cells in healthy people across ages. One entry per CDR3 protein, called by TCRdb with MiXCR from the 5' RACE reads. Among about 1.1 million distinct CDR3 sequences listed, 35% to 45% were seen once. Sequenced: blood. All receptors derive from a man aged 18-30 years in good health. Both conserved end residues are part of each CDR3. A D gene is named only where the DNA matches it firmly. Clone size is shown for a subset of rows, as once, few, many or a class of expanded clone.

J gene	V gene	CDR3 length	D gene	clone size	CDR3 DNA	CDR3 protein
TRBJ1-2	TRBV2	13	TRBD1	many	TGTGCCAGCAGTGTCGGACAGGCTTATGGCTACACCTTC	CASSVGQAYGYTF
TRBJ1-1	TRBV20-1	18	TRBD1	few	TGCAGTGCTGGACCTGAGGACACAGGGGCATGGGTGGACACTGAAGCTTTCTTT	CSAGPEDTGAWVDTEAFF
TRBJ2-3	TRBV12-3/TRBV12-4	15	TRBD1	once	TGTGCCAGCACGACTGACAGGGGGAGTCGAGATACGCAGTATTTT	CASTTDRGSRDTQYF
TRBJ2-2	TRBV5-1	15	-	-	TGCGCCAGCAGCTTGCAGGCTTTGGTTACCGGGGAGCTGTTTTTT	CASSLQALVTGELFF
TRBJ2-5	TRBV12-3/TRBV12-4	16	TRBD2	-	TGTGCCAGCCTTCCAGCGGGGGGGTTTTTTAGGGGTGAGCAGTACTTC	CASLPAGGFFRGEQYF
TRBJ1-1	TRBV4-1	14	-	-	TGCGCCAGCAGCCAAGAAGGGACTCTACCTGAAGCTTTCTTT	CASSQEGTLPEAFF
TRBJ1-2	TRBV7-6	13	-	few	TGTGCCAGCAGCCCCGTTGGGGAAGGCGGCTACACCTTC	CASSPVGEGGYTF
TRBJ2-3	TRBV29-1	14	-	many	TGCAGCGTTGAAAGGACTCGCCCTAGAGGTACGCAGTATTTT	CSVERTRPRGTQYF
TRBJ1-5	TRBV12-3/TRBV12-4	17	TRBD1	few	TGTGCCAGCCGGCTCGGTCGATGGGACAGTGGCAATCAGCCCCAGCATTTT	CASRLGRWDSGNQPQHF
TRBJ1-2	TRBV6-2/TRBV6-3	15	-	few	TGTGCCAGCAGTTACTCGCAGGGGTCCCTTTTTGGCTACACCTTC	CASSYSQGSLFGYTF
TRBJ2-3	TRBV12-3/TRBV12-4	13	-	many	TGTGCCAGCAGTCCCCGCCAGCGGGATACGCAGTATTTT	CASSPRQRDTQYF
TRBJ2-3	TRBV2	12	-	once	TGTGCCAACACCTCGGGGGTAAATACGCAGTATTTT	CANTSGVNTQYF
TRBJ2-3	TRBV9	15	TRBD2	-	TGTGCCAGCAGCTTGACTAGCGGACTCACAGATACGCAGTATTTT	CASSLTSGLTDTQYF
TRBJ1-1	TRBV5-1	14	-	-	TGCGCCAGCAAATCGTCAGGGGAGAACACTGAAGCTTTCTTT	CASKSSGENTEAFF
TRBJ1-5	TRBV20-1	15	-	once	TGCAGCGTCGGCAGGGCCACTTTTAGCAATCAGCCCCAGCATTTT	CSVGRATFSNQPQHF
TRBJ2-7	TRBV27	14	-	few	TGTGCCAGCAGTTTCCTCGGGAACTCCTACGAGCAGTACTTC	CASSFLGNSYEQYF
TRBJ2-5	TRBV6-5	14	TRBD1	-	TGTGCCAGCAGTTTTACAGGGGCTGGGGAGACCCAGTACTTC	CASSFTGAGETQYF
TRBJ1-4	TRBV12-3/TRBV12-4	14	-	-	TGTGCCAGCGCGCGGACAGATTCAAAGGAAAAACTGTTTTTT	CASARTDSKEKLFF
TRBJ1-1	TRBV24-1	13	-	few	TGTGCCACCAGTGATCCCCAGAACACTGAAGCTTTCTTT	CATSDPQNTEAFF
TRBJ2-7	TRBV6-6	13	-	-	TGTGCCAGCAGTTACTCAGAGGAATACGAGCAGTACTTC	CASSYSEEYEQYF
TRBJ2-3	TRBV7-9	16	-	-	TGTGCCAGCAGCCCATCAACAGGGTTGGGCACAGATACGCAGTATTTT	CASSPSTGLGTDTQYF
TRBJ2-7	TRBV2	12	-	-	TGTGCCAGCAGTGAATATCGGAATGAGCAGTACTTC	CASSEYRNEQYF
TRBJ1-1	TRBV20-1	14	TRBD1	-	TGCAGTGCGACCCGACAGGGGGGAGGCGCTGAAGCTTTCTTT	CSATRQGGGAEAFF
TRBJ1-2	TRBV3-1	13	-	-	TGTGCCAGCAGCCAAAACAGTAACTATGGCTACACCTTC	CASSQNSNYGYTF
TRBJ2-3	TRBV4-2	16	-	few	TGTGCCAGCAGCCAAGATGAGGCAGGCAAGACAGATACGCAGTATTTT	CASSQDEAGKTDTQYF
TRBJ1-1	TRBV10-3	15	-	-	TGTGCCATCAGTGGGGGAAGAGGGGTGGACACTGAAGCTTTCTTT	CAISGGRGVDTEAFF
TRBJ1-4	TRBV2	14	TRBD1	few	TGTGCCAGCCGCGGACAGGGTGGGAGTGAAAAACTGTTTTTT	CASRGQGGSEKLFF
TRBJ1-5	TRBV20-1	12	-	-	TGCAGTGCTAGAGATCCGGCGCAGCCCCAGCATTTT	CSARDPAQPQHF
TRBJ2-5	TRBV6-2/TRBV6-3	14	-	-	TGTGCCAGCATCGAGGACCACTACCAAGAGACCCAGTACTTC	CASIEDHYQETQYF
TRBJ2-5	TRBV2	13	-	few	TGTGCCAGCCTAAAGCGGGTTCAAGAGACCCAGTACTTC	CASLKRVQETQYF
TRBJ1-2	TRBV15	14	TRBD1	few	TGTGCCACCAGCAGAGGACAGGGAAACTATGGCTACACCTTC	CATSRGQGNYGYTF
TRBJ2-5	TRBV5-6	17	TRBD1	-	TGTGCCAGCAGCTTGTGGTTTTGGGACAGGGGCCAAGAGACCCAGTACTTC	CASSLWFWDRGQETQYF
TRBJ2-5	TRBV20-1	13	-	-	TGCAGTGCTAGCCCCTCAGGGTTAGAGACCCAGTACTTC	CSASPSGLETQYF
TRBJ1-2	TRBV28	13	-	-	TGTGCCAGCACCAAAGGTCCGGGTGGTGGCTACACCTTC	CASTKGPGGGYTF
TRBJ2-2	TRBV12-3/TRBV12-4	14	-	many	TGTGCCAGCTCTCCACAAACGGGGGCCGGGGAGCTGTTTTTT	CASSPQTGAGELFF
TRBJ1-1	TRBV4-2	12	-	few	TGTGCCAGCAGCCTAGGGGAAGCTGAAGCTTTCTTT	CASSLGEAEAFF
TRBJ2-3	TRBV20-1	13	-	many	TGCAGTGCGGGGGGGCCGGGCACAGATACGCAGTATTTT	CSAGGPGTDTQYF
TRBJ2-7	TRBV30	12	-	-	TGTGCCTGGAGTCAGGGACCCTACGAGCAGTACTTC	CAWSQGPYEQYF
TRBJ1-5	TRBV4-1	14	TRBD1	-	TGCGCCAGCAGCCCGACAGGGTTAACTCAGCCCCAGCATTTT	CASSPTGLTQPQHF
TRBJ2-3	TRBV6-5	17	TRBD2	-	TGTGCCAGCAGTTACTCACCGGGACTAGAAAGCACAGATATACAGTATTTT	CASSYSPGLESTDIQYF
TRBJ1-4	TRBV4-3	16	-	few	TGCGCCAGCTCTAGGGGAGGGCCCTCAACTAATGAAAAACTGTTTTTT	CASSRGGPSTNEKLFF
TRBJ1-6	TRBV27	14	TRBD1	few	TGTGCCAGCAGCTCGACAGGGTCGGATTCACCCCTCCACTTT	CASSSTGSDSPLHF